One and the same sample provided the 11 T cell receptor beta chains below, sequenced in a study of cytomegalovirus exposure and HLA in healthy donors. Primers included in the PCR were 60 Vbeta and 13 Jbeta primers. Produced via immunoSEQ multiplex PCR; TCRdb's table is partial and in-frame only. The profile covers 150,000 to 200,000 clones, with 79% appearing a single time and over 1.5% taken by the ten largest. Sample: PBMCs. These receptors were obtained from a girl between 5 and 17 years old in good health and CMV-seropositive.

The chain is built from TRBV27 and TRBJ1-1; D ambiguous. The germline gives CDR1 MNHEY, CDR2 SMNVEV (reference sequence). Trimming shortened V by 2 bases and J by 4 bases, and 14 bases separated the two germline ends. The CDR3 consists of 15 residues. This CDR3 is CASSLKWTTSTEAFF. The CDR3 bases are TGTGCCAGCAGTTTAAAGTGGACTACGAGCACTGAAGCTTTCTTT.

CDR3 in DNA: TGTGCCAGCAGCCGACCGGGACTGACCTCTGGGGCCAACGTCCTGACTTTC. Protein sequence: CASSRPGLTSGANVLTF. This chain links TRBV14 with TRBJ2-6; D possibly corresponds to TRBD2 (6 bases). This CDR3 comprises 17 residues. Trimming pared 4 bases from V and 0 bases from J, leaving 13 bases between. Germline V lookup: CDR1 SGHDN, CDR2 FVKESK.

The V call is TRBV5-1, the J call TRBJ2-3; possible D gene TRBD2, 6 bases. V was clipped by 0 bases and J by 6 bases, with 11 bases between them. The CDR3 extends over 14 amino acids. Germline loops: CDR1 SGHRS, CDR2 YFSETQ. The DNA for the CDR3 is TGCGCCAGCAGCTTGGGGGGGGAGACGGATACGCAGTATTTT. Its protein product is CASSLGGETDTQYF.

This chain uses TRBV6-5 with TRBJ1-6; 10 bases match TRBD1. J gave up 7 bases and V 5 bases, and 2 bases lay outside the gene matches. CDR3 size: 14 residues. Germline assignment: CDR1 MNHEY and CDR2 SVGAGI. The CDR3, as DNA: TGTGCCAGCAGTCCGGGACAGGGGAATTCACCCCTCCACTTT. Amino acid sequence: CASSPGQGNSPLHF.

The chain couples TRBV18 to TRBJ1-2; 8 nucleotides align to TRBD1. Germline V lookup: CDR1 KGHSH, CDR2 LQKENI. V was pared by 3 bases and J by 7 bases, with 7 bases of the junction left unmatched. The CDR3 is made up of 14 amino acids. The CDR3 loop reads CASSPTDRVPGYTF. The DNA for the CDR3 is TGTGCCAGCTCACCCACGGACAGGGTGCCTGGCTACACCTTC.

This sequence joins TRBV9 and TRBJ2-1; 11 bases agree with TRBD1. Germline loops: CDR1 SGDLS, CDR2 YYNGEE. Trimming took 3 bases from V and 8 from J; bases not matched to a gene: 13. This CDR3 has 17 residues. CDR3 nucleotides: TGTGCCAGCAGCGCCCTTACCGGGACAGGGGGATTCTATGAGCAGTTCTTC. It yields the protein CASSALTGTGGFYEQFF.

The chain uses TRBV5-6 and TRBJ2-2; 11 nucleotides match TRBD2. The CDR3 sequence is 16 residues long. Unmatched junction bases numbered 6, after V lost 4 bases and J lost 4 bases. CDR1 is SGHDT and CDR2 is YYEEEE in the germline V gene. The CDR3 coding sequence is TGTGCCAGCAGCGCTGGGACTAGCGGACCCACCGGGGAGCTGTTTTTT. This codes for CASSAGTSGPTGELFF.

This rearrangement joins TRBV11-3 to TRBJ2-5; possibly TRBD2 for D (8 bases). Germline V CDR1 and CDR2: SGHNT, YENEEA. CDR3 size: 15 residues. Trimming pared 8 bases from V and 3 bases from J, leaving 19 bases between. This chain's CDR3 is CASVGGGTAKETQYF. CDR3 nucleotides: TGTGCCAGCGTCGGGGGGGGGACAGCTAAAGAGACCCAGTACTTC.

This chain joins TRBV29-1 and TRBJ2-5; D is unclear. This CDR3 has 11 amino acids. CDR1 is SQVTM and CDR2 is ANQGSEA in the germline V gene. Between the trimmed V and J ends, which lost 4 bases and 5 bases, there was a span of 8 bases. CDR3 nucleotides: TGCAGCGTTGTGGTCCGGGAGACCCAGTACTTC. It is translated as CSVVVRETQYF.

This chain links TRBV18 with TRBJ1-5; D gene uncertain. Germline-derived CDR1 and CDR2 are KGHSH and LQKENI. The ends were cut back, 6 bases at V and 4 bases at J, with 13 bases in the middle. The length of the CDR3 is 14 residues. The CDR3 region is CASSPDGLNQPQHF. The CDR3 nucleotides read TGTGCCAGCTCCCCGGACGGACTTAATCAGCCCCAGCATTTT.

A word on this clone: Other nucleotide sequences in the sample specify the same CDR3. The CDR3 DNA is TGTGCCAGCAGTCCGGGGACAGGGTACTACAATGAGCAGTTCTTC. Protein sequence: CASSPGTGYYNEQFF. This chain links TRBV6-6 with TRBJ2-1; 9 bases fit TRBD1. This CDR3 has 15 residues. V shed 5 bases, J shed 3 bases, and the junction held 5 bases outside the gene matches. CDR1 and CDR2 from the germline V gene are MNHNY and SVGAGI (reference sequence).